The 10 T cell receptor beta chains below were found in one sample sequenced in a study of shared clonotypes between healthy human individuals. Produced via immunoSEQ multiplex PCR; TCRdb's table is partial and in-frame only. Of about 2 million clones in the sample, approximately 95% are singletons; the top ten hold 0.1% to 0.15%. Source material: naive CD4+ T cells sorted from blood. The sample's subset: CD45RA+ positively selected. All receptors derive from a man younger than 35 in good health.

The V gene is TRBV6-1, the J gene TRBJ2-3; TRBD1 matches 10 bases. V gave up 5 bases and J gave up 3 bases; unmatched junction bases: 5. Per the germline V gene, CDR1 is MNHNS and CDR2 is SASEGT. The CDR3 has 15 amino acids. The CDR3 is CASSTGTGVTDTQYF. The DNA of the CDR3 is TGTGCCAGCAGTACCGGGACAGGGGTAACAGATACGCAGTATTTT.

The chain combines TRBV30 with TRBJ2-3; perhaps TRBD2 as D (6 bases). Trimming took 0 bases from V and 3 from J, leaving 10 bases between them. CDR1 and CDR2 from the germline V gene are GTSNPN and SVGIG (reference sequence). CDR3 length: 14 amino acids. The CDR3 DNA follows: TGTGCCTGGAGTGTCATCGGGGGAACAGATACGCAGTATTTT. Its protein is CAWSVIGGTDTQYF. The variable domain in full, with the rest retrieved from reference TRBV30 and TRBJ2-3, is SQTIHQWPATLVQPVGSPLSLECTVEGTSNPNLYWYRQAAGRGLQLLFYSVGIGQISSEVPQNLSASRPQDRQFILSSKKLLLSDSGFYLCAWSVIGGTDTQYFGPGTRLTVL.

The CDR3 loop reads CASSSLRALRGDEQFF. For the CDR3, the DNA is TGCGCCAGCAGCTCTCTTCGGGCGCTCAGAGGCGATGAGCAGTTCTTC. J is TRBJ2-1 and V is TRBV5-1, with no clear D. The CDR3 spans 16 residues. Trimming removed 3 bases at V and 8 bases at J, with 21 bases between. From germline, CDR1 is SGHRS and CDR2 YFSETQ.

This clone came up once. The chain links TRBV5-8 to TRBJ1-2; unclear D gene. The V end was cut by 2 bases, the J end by 6 bases, with 14 bases between. This CDR3 spans 14 amino acids. Germline CDR1 SGHTS, CDR2 YDEGEE. CDR3 in DNA: TGTGCCAGCAGCTTTTGGCGAAGTGAGAATGGCTACACCTTC. Protein sequence: CASSFWRSENGYTF.

V and J are TRBV19 and TRBJ1-5, with unresolved D. V lost 3 bases, J lost 5 bases, and 5 bases lay in between. Per the germline V gene, CDR1 is LNHDA and CDR2 is SQIVND (reference sequence). The CDR3 spans 12 residues. This CDR3 is CASSMGYQPQHF. DNA for the CDR3: TGTGCCAGTAGTATGGGATATCAGCCCCAGCATTTT.

Worth noting for this clone: Other nucleotide sequences in the sample specify the same CDR3. The V and J genes are TRBV18 and TRBJ1-1; 8 bases are shared with TRBD1. The germline V gene encodes CDR1 KGHSH and CDR2 LQKENI. V trimming: 6 bases; J trimming: 7 bases; junction bases outside the gene matches: 1. This CDR3 is built from 11 residues. DNA of the CDR3: TGTGCCAGCTCTGGACAGGGTGAAGCTTTCTTT. Amino acids: CASSGQGEAFF.

The rearrangement uses TRBV18 and TRBJ2-1, with D unclear. The CDR3 length is 14 residues. With 3 bases removed from V and 0 bases from J, the gap between germline ends came to 6 bases. From germline, CDR1 is KGHSH and CDR2 LQKENI. The CDR3 DNA reads TGTGCCAGCTCACCGGCGAGCTCCTACAATGAGCAGTTCTTC. As protein: CASSPASSYNEQFF.

The rearrangement links TRBV27 to TRBJ1-2; D uncertain. With 5 bases removed from V and 4 bases from J, the gap between germline ends came to 11 bases. The CDR3 is 13 residues long. Germline V CDR1 and CDR2: MNHEY, SMNVEV (reference sequence). CDR3 region: CASSPHQSYGYTF. As DNA, the CDR3 is TGTGCCAGCAGTCCCCATCAGAGCTATGGCTACACCTTC.

V usage is TRBV4-1 and J usage is TRBJ2-6, with a tentative D call TRBD1 (6 bases). V shed 4 bases and J shed 0 bases, with 16 bases lying between them. This CDR3 is built from 18 residues. CDR1 and CDR2 from the germline V gene are MGHRA and YSYEKL. Here the CDR3 DNA reads TGCGCCAGCAGCCTAAGGGTGGACAGCTTCTCTGGGGCCAACGTCCTGACTTTC. This gives the protein CASSLRVDSFSGANVLTF.

The V call is TRBV28, the J call TRBJ1-2; TRBD1 agrees at 9 bases. This CDR3 comprises 12 residues. Germline V gene sequence: CDR1 MDHEN, CDR2 SYDVKM. The V segment lost 6 bases and the J segment 9 bases; nucleotides outside the gene matches: 5. The CDR3 loop is CASSTGQGSYTF. As DNA, the CDR3 is TGTGCCAGCAGCACTGGACAGGGGAGCTACACCTTC.